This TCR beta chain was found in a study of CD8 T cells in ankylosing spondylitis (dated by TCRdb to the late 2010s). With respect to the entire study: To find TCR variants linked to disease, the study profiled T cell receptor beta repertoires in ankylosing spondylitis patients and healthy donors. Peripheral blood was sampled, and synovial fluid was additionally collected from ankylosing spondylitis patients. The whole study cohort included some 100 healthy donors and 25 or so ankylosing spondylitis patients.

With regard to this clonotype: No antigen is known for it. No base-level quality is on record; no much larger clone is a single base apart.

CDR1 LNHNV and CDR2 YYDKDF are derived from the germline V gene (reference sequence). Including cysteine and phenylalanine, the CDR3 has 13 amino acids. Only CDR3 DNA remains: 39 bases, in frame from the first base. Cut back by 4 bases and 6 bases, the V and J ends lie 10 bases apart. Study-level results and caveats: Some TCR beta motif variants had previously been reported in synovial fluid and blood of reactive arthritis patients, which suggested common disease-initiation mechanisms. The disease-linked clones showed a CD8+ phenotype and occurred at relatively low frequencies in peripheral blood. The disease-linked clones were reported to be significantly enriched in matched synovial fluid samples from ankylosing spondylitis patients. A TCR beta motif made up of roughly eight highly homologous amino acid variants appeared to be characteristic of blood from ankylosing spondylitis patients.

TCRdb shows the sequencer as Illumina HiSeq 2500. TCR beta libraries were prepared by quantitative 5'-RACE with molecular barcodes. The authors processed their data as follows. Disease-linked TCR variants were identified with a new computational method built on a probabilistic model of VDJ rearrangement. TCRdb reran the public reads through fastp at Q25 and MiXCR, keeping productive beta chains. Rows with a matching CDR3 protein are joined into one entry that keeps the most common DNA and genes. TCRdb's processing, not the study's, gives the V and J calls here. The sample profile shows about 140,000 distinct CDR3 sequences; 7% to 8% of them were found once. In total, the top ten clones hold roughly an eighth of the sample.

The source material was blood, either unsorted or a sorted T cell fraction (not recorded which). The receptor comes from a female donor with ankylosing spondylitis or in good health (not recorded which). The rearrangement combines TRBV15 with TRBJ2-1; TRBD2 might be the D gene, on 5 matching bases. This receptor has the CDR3 CATSKRTSNEQFF. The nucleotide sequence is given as TGTGCCACCAGCAAAAGGACTTCCAATGAGCAGTTCTTC.